One sample yielded the 19 T cell receptor beta chains listed below, sequenced in a study of T cells after yellow fever vaccination. TCRdb fed the 5' RACE reads into MiXCR, producing one record per CDR3 protein. The data show around 250,000 distinct CDR3 sequences, with 5.2% seen just once and 3% to 4% held by the top ten. The material was CD4+ T cells sorted from PBMCs, obtained on the day of the yellow fever booster vaccination. The source is a man younger than 35 who received the YFV17D yellow fever vaccine.

With respect to this clonotype: A much larger clone is a single base away; this may be a read error. This chain joins TRBV12-3 or TRBV12-4 and TRBJ2-5; D might be TRBD2 (6 bases). The CDR3 extends over 14 amino acids. The ends were cut back, 6 bases at V and 7 bases at J, with 18 bases in the middle. In DNA form, the CDR3 reads TGTGCCAGCAGCCCGTTAGGGACTTTCGGGACCCAGTACTTC. As protein: CASSPLGTFGTQYF.

This clonotype has a handful of counts. The V gene is TRBV5-1, the J gene TRBJ1-1; D is undetermined. Trimming removed 4 bases at V and 2 bases at J, with 15 bases between. This CDR3 has 15 residues. In germline, CDR1 is SGHRS, CDR2 YFSETQ. This CDR3 reads CASSPGVWSNTEAFF. CDR3 coding DNA: TGCGCCAGCAGCCCCGGAGTTTGGAGCAACACTGAAGCTTTCTTT. Based on the CDR3 plus reference TRBV5-1 and TRBJ1-1, the full variable domain is KAGVTQTPRYLIKTRGQQVTLSCSPISGHRSVSWYQQTPGQGLQFLFEYFSETQRNKGNFPGRFSGRQFSNSRSEMNVSTLELGDSALYLCASSPGVWSNTEAFFGQGTRLTVV.

The rearrangement uses TRBV15 and TRBJ2-1, with 7 bases that match TRBD1. The CDR3 consists of 18 residues. The germline V gene encodes CDR1 LNHNV and CDR2 YYDKDF (reference sequence). The V segment lost 0 bases and the J segment 0 bases; nucleotides outside the gene matches: 8. The CDR3 nucleotides read TGTGCCACCAGCAGAGATATTCGACAGGGCAGCTCCTACAATGAGCAGTTCTTC. It is translated as CATSRDIRQGSSYNEQFF.

This clonotype appeared a few times. The chain uses TRBV6-5 and TRBJ2-3; D may correspond to TRBD1 or TRBD2 (5 bases each). CDR3 length: 16 amino acids. V was pared by 0 bases and J by 1 base, with 11 bases between. Germline V gene data show CDR1 as MNHEY and CDR2 as SVGAGI. CDR3 sequence (DNA): TGTGCCAGCAGTTACTCGATAGTGGGGGGCACAGATACGCAGTATTTT. This sequence encodes CASSYSIVGGTDTQYF.

This clonotype was seen repeatedly, ten times or more. The chain carries TRBV18 and TRBJ2-5; D remains unclear. The CDR3 extends over 16 amino acids. Germline V gene sequence: CDR1 KGHSH, CDR2 LQKENI. The V and J ends lost 6 bases and 5 bases respectively, with 22 bases between them. CDR3 in amino acids: CASSPTDGSMGETQYF. Here the CDR3 DNA reads TGTGCCAGCTCGCCCACGGACGGATCGATGGGGGAGACCCAGTACTTC.

This clonotype has more than one count but fewer than ten. The V and J genes are TRBV7-9 and TRBJ2-3; D might be TRBD2 (5 bases). The CDR3 is made up of 15 amino acids. V dropped 5 bases and J dropped 0 bases, with 12 bases sitting between them. The V gene's germline CDR1 is SEHNR and CDR2 FQNEAQ (reference sequence). CDR3 amino acids: CASSNGWESTDTQYF. The CDR3 nucleotides read TGTGCCAGCAGCAATGGGTGGGAGAGCACAGATACGCAGTATTTT.

This clonotype was seen only a few times. The chain couples TRBV12-3 or TRBV12-4 to TRBJ2-1; the D gene is possibly TRBD1 (6 bases). Trimming stripped 6 bases from V and 6 bases from J, with 18 bases between. This CDR3 has 15 residues. CDR3 residues: CASRTTGGFLNEQFF. The CDR3 DNA sequence: TGTGCCAGCAGGACGACAGGAGGATTCCTCAATGAGCAGTTCTTC.

Notes on this clonotype: This may come from a read error, since a much larger clone is one base off. The chain combines TRBV7-2 with TRBJ2-1; 9 bases agree with TRBD2. J lost 3 bases, V lost 5 bases, and 5 bases had no gene match. The CDR3 is 15 amino acids. Germline values: CDR1 SGHTA, CDR2 FQGNSA. CDR3 in DNA: TGTGCCAGCAGCCTTAGCGGGGGTCTCTACAATGAGCAGTTCTTC. It yields the protein CASSLSGGLYNEQFF.

This clonotype was observed at least ten times. The chain recombines TRBV5-1 with TRBJ2-5; tentative D call: TRBD1 (5 bases). The CDR3 is made up of 16 amino acids. CDR1 and CDR2 (germline): SGHRS, YFSETQ. Trimming removed 4 bases from V and 2 bases from J, with 18 bases in between. The CDR3 sequence: CASSPAGQGRQETQYF. CDR3 coding DNA: TGCGCCAGCAGCCCGGCCGGGCAGGGCCGACAAGAGACCCAGTACTTC.

The J gene is TRBJ2-5, the V gene TRBV12-3 or TRBV12-4; TRBD1 matches at 7 bases. The junction had 9 bases not matched to a gene; V was cut back by 6 bases and J by 5 bases. The CDR3 consists of 14 residues. CDR3 coding DNA: TGTGCCAGCAGAACCGGGACAGCGGCTGAGACCCAGTACTTC. Protein product: CASRTGTAAETQYF.

This clonotype was counted only a few times. The rearrangement joins TRBV29-1 to TRBJ1-1, with 8 bases lining up with TRBD1. V was clipped by 7 bases and J by 5 bases; unmatched bases: 6. Germline lookup yields CDR1 SQVTM and CDR2 ANQGSEA. The CDR3 covers 12 residues. The DNA of the CDR3 is TGCAGCGCCACGGACAGGGAGACTGAAGCTTTCTTT. Its translation is CSATDRETEAFF.

This clonotype showed up many times. The chain links TRBV10-3 to TRBJ2-5; 14 nucleotides match TRBD2. Germline CDR1 and CDR2: ENHRY and SYGVKD. Trimming cost V 7 bases and J 3 bases; bases outside gene matches: 4. The CDR3 has 15 residues. The CDR3 DNA follows: TGTGCCATCACCAAGGGACTAGCGGGGGAAGAGACCCAGTACTTC. Amino acids: CAITKGLAGEETQYF.

The gene calls are TRBV5-4 and TRBJ1-2; D is possibly TRBD1 (6 bases). V lost 2 bases and J 3 bases, leaving 17 bases between the germline ends. This CDR3 is 16 amino acids long. The V gene's germline CDR1 is SGHNT and CDR2 YYREEE (reference sequence). This chain's CDR3 is CASSFGPGQGDYGYTF. In DNA form, the CDR3 reads TGTGCCAGCAGCTTTGGGCCGGGACAAGGGGACTATGGCTACACCTTC.

This clonotype was detected ten times or more. The chain joins TRBV4-1 to TRBJ2-1, with D possibly TRBD2 on 6 matching bases. Trimming stripped 0 bases from V and 2 bases from J, with 14 bases between. The CDR3 has 17 residues. Per the germline V gene, CDR1 is MGHRA and CDR2 is YSYEKL. The CDR3 DNA is TGCGCCAGCAGCCAAGATCGGGAGACACATGCCTACAATGAGCAGTTCTTC. It encodes CASSQDRETHAYNEQFF.

This clonotype was detected many times. The V call is TRBV7-2, the J call TRBJ2-1; 8 positions agree with TRBD2. Germline-derived CDR1 and CDR2 are SGHTA and FQGNSA. The CDR3 totals 15 residues. The V gene end was trimmed by 5 bases and the J gene end by 2 bases; junction bases not matched to a gene: 5. CDR3 in amino acids: CASSPGGYPYNEQFF. The CDR3 bases are TGTGCCAGCAGCCCGGGGGGGTACCCCTACAATGAGCAGTTCTTC.

This sequence joins TRBV6-2 or TRBV6-3 and TRBJ2-3; 7 nucleotides align to TRBD2. This CDR3 contains 18 residues. The ends lost 2 bases at V and 0 bases at J; junction bases unmatched: 11. Germline V CDR1 and CDR2: MNHEY, SVGEGT. This CDR3 reads CASSYRSGLAVSTDTQYF. As DNA, the CDR3 is TGTGCCAGCAGTTACCGGTCCGGGCTAGCGGTGAGCACAGATACGCAGTATTTT.

Written as DNA, the CDR3 is TGTGCCAGCAGCCAGGGTTTGGCCACTGAAGCTTTCTTT. Translating gives CASSQGLATEAFF. The V call is TRBV6-5, the J call TRBJ1-1, with D possibly being TRBD1 (5 bases). CDR1 and CDR2 from the germline V gene are MNHEY and SVGAGI. V lost 6 bases and J 4 bases, leaving 12 bases between the germline ends. The CDR3 extends over 13 amino acids.

The sample holds a few counts of this clonotype. The chain employs TRBV20-1 and TRBJ1-6, with a weak D call TRBD1 (5 bases). The CDR3 loop spans 13 amino acids. Deletions cut 3 bases from V and 8 bases from J, with 11 bases between. The germline CDR1 and CDR2 sequences are DFQATT and SNEGSKA (reference sequence). This CDR3 reads CSASRDPYSPLHF. The CDR3 DNA reads TGCAGTGCTAGTCGGGACCCATATTCACCCCTCCACTTT.

The V call is TRBV7-9, the J call TRBJ2-1; D is uncertain. Germline V lookup: CDR1 SEHNR, CDR2 FQNEAQ (reference sequence). With 5 bases removed from V and 0 bases from J, the gap between germline ends came to 14 bases. This CDR3 is 16 amino acids long. CDR3 residues: CASSLMSASSYNEQFF. The CDR3, as DNA: TGTGCCAGCAGCCTAATGTCCGCTAGCTCCTACAATGAGCAGTTCTTC.